The 8 T cell receptor beta chains below were found in one sample sequenced in a study of T-cell reconstitution after alpha-beta-depleted transplantation in children. Preparation of the TCRbeta library involved a method that used unique molecular identifiers. In TCRdb, the PCR reads were re-called with MiXCR into one record per CDR3 protein. Counted here are around 580,000 distinct CDR3 sequences, 20% to 30% occurring once; the ten biggest clones make up 35% to 40%. This sample comprised PBMCs, obtained before TCRalphabeta/CD19-depleted stem cell transplant. These receptors were taken from a boy in the first two years of life with Wiskott-Aldrich syndrome, due to receive a stem cell transplant.

This chain links TRBV11-3 with TRBJ2-2, with a weak D call TRBD2 (5 bases). The V and J ends lost 5 bases and 0 bases respectively, with 16 bases between them. The V gene's germline CDR1 is SGHNT and CDR2 YENEEA. The CDR3 runs 17 residues. CDR3 sequence reads: CASSPRGGGSNTGELFF. In DNA form, the CDR3 reads TGTGCCAGCAGCCCCCGAGGTGGCGGGTCGAACACCGGGGAGCTGTTTTTT. The full variable domain, in which reference TRBV11-3 and TRBJ2-2 provide the parts outside the CDR3, is EAGVVQSPRYKIIEKKQPVAFWCNPISGHNTLYWYLQNLGQGPELLIRYENEEAVDDSQLPKDRFSAERLKGVDSTLKIQPAELGDSAVYLCASSPRGGGSNTGELFFGEGSRLTVL.

This clonotype has ten or more counts. The V call is TRBV4-1, the J call TRBJ2-5, with 11 positions matching TRBD2. The CDR3 has 16 residues. V shed 0 bases, J shed 2 bases, and the junction held 2 bases outside the gene matches. The germline V gene encodes CDR1 MGHRA and CDR2 YSYEKL. CDR3 nucleotide sequence: TGCGCCAGCAGCCAAGACCTAGCGGGAGGACAAGAGACCCAGTACTTC. It translates to CASSQDLAGGQETQYF.

In this sample, this clonotype turned up a few times. The chain links TRBV20-1 to TRBJ2-5; 7 bases fit TRBD1. This CDR3 contains 15 residues. Germline CDR1 DFQATT, CDR2 SNEGSKA (reference sequence). Trimming took 4 bases from V and 2 from J; bases not matched to a gene: 10. The DNA of the CDR3 is TGCAGTGCTACCGTCCCGCCGGGACAGCAAGAGACCCAGTACTTC. Its protein is CSATVPPGQQETQYF.

The CDR3 region has the DNA TGTGCCAGCAGTTCCCCCGGCGGGGGACTTCTCTACAATGAGCAGTTCTTC. Protein product: CASSSPGGGLLYNEQFF. The rearrangement joins TRBV12-3 or TRBV12-4 to TRBJ2-1; 7 bases agree with TRBD2. The V segment lost 4 bases and the J segment 3 bases; nucleotides outside the gene matches: 12. The CDR3 runs 17 residues.

This clonotype was counted between two and nine times. This chain connects TRBV5-6 to TRBJ2-7; tentative D call: TRBD2 (6 bases). Germline values: CDR1 SGHDT, CDR2 YYEEEE. The CDR3 runs 11 residues. Deletions cut 10 bases from V and 1 base from J, with 9 bases between. The chain's CDR3 is CASGTSYEQYF. CDR3 nucleotides: TGTGCCTCCGGGACTTCCTACGAGCAGTACTTC.

On this clonotype: The germline gene is not matched at one end of the junction; a read error may be the cause. V is TRBV20-1 and J is TRBJ2-1, with 16 bases identical to TRBD2. This CDR3 has 16 amino acids. Looked up from germline, CDR1 is DFQATT and CDR2 is SNEGSKA (reference sequence). CDR3 protein: CCATGTSGRADNEQFF. CDR3 sequence (DNA): TGCTGTGCTACCGGGACTAGCGGGAGGGCCGACAATGAGCAGTTCTTC.

This clonotype was seen a few times. The chain carries TRBV28 and TRBJ1-6; TRBD1 matches at 9 bases. The CDR3 spans 14 residues. The germline gives CDR1 MDHEN, CDR2 SYDVKM. The V and J ends lost 6 bases and 7 bases, in that order; junction bases with no gene match: 4. The CDR3 here is CASRTGTGNSPLHF. The CDR3 DNA sequence: TGTGCCAGCAGGACCGGGACAGGGAATTCACCCCTCCACTTT.

This chain joins TRBV5-1 and TRBJ2-1; maybe TRBD1 (6 bases). Trimming pared 4 bases from V and 3 bases from J, leaving 14 bases between. The germline V gene has CDR1 SGHRS and CDR2 YFSETQ. The CDR3 is 15 residues long. CDR3 sequence (DNA): TGCGCCAGCAGCCTGACACAGGGCCTCTACAATGAGCAGTTCTTC. Protein: CASSLTQGLYNEQFF.